This entry lists 29 T cell receptor beta chains sequenced from one sample in a study of radiotherapy plus CTLA-4 blockade in lung cancer. TCRdb keeps only in-frame clones here, not all; method: immunoSEQ multiplex PCR. The sample has about 83,000 clones, roughly 79% seen once. The specimen was peripheral blood, collected from a patient treated with radiotherapy plus ipilimumab. These receptors originate from a human donor with non-small cell lung cancer who had a partial response to radiotherapy plus ipilimumab. Some clones in this sample may be carry-over from other donors' samples.

This chain links TRBV5-1 with TRBJ2-5; 9 nucleotides agree with TRBD2. Germline V gives CDR1 SGHRS, CDR2 YFSETQ. The CDR3 sequence is 14 residues long. With 4 bases clipped from V and 1 base from J, the junction kept 2 bases outside the gene matches. CDR3: CASSGGGGQETQYF. The CDR3 DNA sequence: TGCGCCAGCAGCGGCGGGGGGGGCCAAGAGACCCAGTACTTC.

The V gene is TRBV5-4, the J gene TRBJ2-7, with 11 bases aligning to TRBD2. In germline, CDR1 is SGHNT, CDR2 YYREEE (reference sequence). The CDR3 extends over 16 amino acids. V was pared by 2 bases and J by 2 bases, with 6 bases of the junction left unmatched. The CDR3 DNA is TGTGCCAGCAGCTTCGGCCTAGCGGGAGGTGCCTACGAGCAGTACTTC. Translating gives CASSFGLAGGAYEQYF.

The chain couples TRBV19 to TRBJ1-1, with D unclear. The CDR3 extends over 15 amino acids. Trimming removed 5 bases from V and 4 bases from J, with 17 bases in between. CDR1 LNHDA and CDR2 SQIVND come from the germline V gene (reference sequence). CDR3 nucleotides: TGTGCCAGTAGTCCGAGGGCCGGGGAGACCACTGAAGCTTTCTTT. Translating gives CASSPRAGETTEAFF.

The table lists this clone with a few counts. This sequence joins TRBV29-1 and TRBJ2-7; possible D gene TRBD2, 6 bases. This CDR3 contains 12 residues. Germline V gene sequence: CDR1 SQVTM, CDR2 ANQGSEA. Trimming took 5 bases from V and 5 from J, leaving 13 bases between them. The CDR3 coding sequence is TGCAGCGTTCTTGGGGGGTCCCACGAGCAGTACTTC. It translates to CSVLGGSHEQYF.

V and J are TRBV2 and TRBJ1-3, with 7 bases aligning to TRBD1. V gave up 4 bases and J gave up 5 bases; unmatched junction bases: 5. Germline V gene sequence: CDR1 SNHLY, CDR2 FYNNEI. CDR3 length: 14 residues. The CDR3 nucleotides read TGTGCCAGCAGTGCCCAGGGGGTACGAAACACCATATATTTT. Protein sequence: CASSAQGVRNTIYF.

In this sample, this clone turned up a few times. The gene calls are TRBV7-9 and TRBJ2-1; D possibly corresponds to TRBD1 (6 bases). This CDR3 is built from 13 residues. Trimming removed 4 bases from V and 8 bases from J, with 12 bases in between. Looked up from germline, CDR1 is SEHNR and CDR2 is FQNEAQ (reference sequence). The CDR3 DNA reads TGTGCCAGCAGCTCGAACCAGGGGCATGAGCAGTTCTTC. This sequence encodes CASSSNQGHEQFF.

This chain links TRBV28 with TRBJ2-3; D might be TRBD2 (7 bases). Trimming left V 6 bases short and J 0 bases short, with 16 bases between. The germline CDR1 and CDR2 sequences are MDHEN and SYDVKM. The CDR3 sequence is 16 residues long. DNA of the CDR3: TGTGCCAGCAGGAGAACAGGGACTACTAGCACAGATACGCAGTATTTT. Translated: CASRRTGTTSTDTQYF.

The chain's CDR3 is CASRSPGAYEQYF. For the CDR3, the DNA is TGTGCCAGCAGGAGCCCGGGGGCCTACGAGCAGTACTTC. V usage is TRBV6-5 and J usage is TRBJ2-7, with D maybe TRBD2 (6 bases). The CDR3 runs 13 residues. From germline, CDR1 is MNHEY and CDR2 SVGAGI. V lost 6 bases, J lost 2 bases, and 11 bases lay in between.

The chain uses TRBV6-6 and TRBJ1-2, with 10 nucleotides matching TRBD1. The germline CDR1 and CDR2 sequences are MNHNY and SVGAGI (reference sequence). The V segment lost 5 bases and the J segment 7 bases; nucleotides outside the gene matches: 10. CDR3 length: 15 amino acids. The CDR3 is CASSPTTGGLGGYTF. The DNA for the CDR3 is TGTGCCAGCAGTCCGACGACAGGGGGCTTAGGTGGCTACACCTTC.

V and J are TRBV11-2 and TRBJ2-3, with TRBD1 matching 7 bases. The germline CDR1 and CDR2 sequences are SGHAT and FQNNGV. The CDR3 is made up of 14 amino acids. J lost 2 bases, V lost 5 bases, and 4 bases had no gene match. CDR3 in DNA: TGTGCCAGCAGCAGGGGGACAGACACAGATACGCAGTATTTT. It encodes CASSRGTDTDTQYF.

The chain recombines TRBV2 with TRBJ1-4; possibly TRBD1 for D (5 bases). This CDR3 contains 17 residues. Trimming removed 1 base at V and 3 bases at J, with 15 bases between. The germline V gene encodes CDR1 SNHLY and CDR2 FYNNEI. The CDR3 spells CASSEGTSAGPNEKLFF. The CDR3, as DNA: TGTGCCAGCAGTGAAGGTACATCGGCAGGGCCTAATGAAAAACTGTTTTTT. Full variable domain (outside the CDR3, taken from reference TRBV2 and TRBJ1-4): EPEVTQTPSHQVTQMGQEVILRCVPISNHLYFYWYRQILGQKVEFLVSFYNNEISEKSEIFDDQFSVERPDGSNFTLKIRSTKLEDSAMYFCASSEGTSAGPNEKLFFGSGTQLSVL.

V usage is TRBV4-2 and J usage is TRBJ1-4; D perhaps matches TRBD1 (5 bases). The CDR3 length is 15 residues. V was cut by 0 bases and J by 6 bases, with 11 bases left in between. In germline, CDR1 is LGHNA, CDR2 YNFKEQ. CDR3 sequence: CASSQEGRADEKLFF. The CDR3 nucleotides are TGTGCCAGCAGCCAAGAGGGCAGGGCGGATGAAAAACTGTTTTTT.

The genes are TRBV19 and TRBJ2-1, with TRBD2 as a possible D gene (6 bases). V was cut by 3 bases and J by 5 bases, with 14 bases left in between. CDR3 size: 15 residues. CDR1 LNHDA and CDR2 SQIVND come from the germline V gene (reference sequence). The CDR3 loop reads CASSIGGRANNEQFF. The CDR3 region has the DNA TGTGCCAGTAGTATCGGGGGAAGGGCCAACAATGAGCAGTTCTTC.

The rearrangement links TRBV4-2 to TRBJ2-3; no clear D. The V end was cut by 0 bases, the J end by 2 bases, with 15 bases between. There are 17 residues in the CDR3. CDR1 is LGHNA and CDR2 is YNFKEQ in the germline V gene. CDR3 coding DNA: TGTGCCAGCAGCCAAGATATTTCCCTCCTCCCCACAGATACGCAGTATTTT. It yields the protein CASSQDISLLPTDTQYF.

The chain is built from TRBV28 and TRBJ1-2; perhaps TRBD1 as D (6 bases). CDR3 length equals 13 residues. Germline loops: CDR1 MDHEN, CDR2 SYDVKM. Trimming left V 3 bases short and J 4 bases short, with 9 bases between. In DNA form, the CDR3 reads TGTGCCAGCAGTTTGGACAGCCTCTATGGCTACACCTTC. It yields the protein CASSLDSLYGYTF.

The V gene is TRBV28, the J gene TRBJ1-6, with TRBD1 matching 7 bases. Germline V gene data show CDR1 as MDHEN and CDR2 as SYDVKM. The CDR3 is 13 residues long. J lost 7 bases, V lost 8 bases, and 5 bases had no gene match. The CDR3 spells CASSGTANSPLHF. CDR3 DNA sequence: TGTGCCAGCTCCGGGACAGCCAATTCACCCCTCCACTTT.

The chain carries TRBV5-1 and TRBJ2-5; tentative D call: TRBD1 (5 bases). Matching the DNA end better, TRBJ2-7 makes the J call doubtful. The CDR3 sequence is 13 residues long. Germline V lookup: CDR1 SGHRS, CDR2 YFSETQ. CDR3 nucleotide sequence: TGCGCCAGCAGCTTGGCAGGGTCCTACGAGCAGTACTTC. It yields the protein CASSLAGSYEQYF.

This clone was seen once. The chain has TRBV4-3 and TRBJ1-2, with 7 bases identical to TRBD1. The CDR3 contains 18 residues. Germline CDR1 reads LGHNA; CDR2 reads YSLEER. After removal of 0 bases from V and 5 bases from J, the junction contained 15 bases not matched to a gene. The CDR3 here is CASSQDRLGGTASYGYTF. For the CDR3, the DNA is TGCGCCAGCAGCCAAGACAGACTCGGCGGGACAGCTTCTTATGGCTACACCTTC.

The V call is TRBV5-8, the J call TRBJ2-7, with a weak D call TRBD2 (5 bases). There are 12 residues in the CDR3. Germline values: CDR1 SGHTS, CDR2 YDEGEE. Trimming shortened V by 4 bases and J by 6 bases, and 11 bases separated the two germline ends. For the CDR3, the DNA is TGTGCCAGCAGCCTCGTACGGGGCGAGCAGTACTTC. It yields the protein CASSLVRGEQYF.

The rearrangement links TRBV28 to TRBJ2-2, with D uncertain. From germline, CDR1 is MDHEN and CDR2 SYDVKM. There are 14 residues in the CDR3. Between the trimmed V and J ends, which lost 6 bases and 7 bases, there was a span of 15 bases. The CDR3 nucleotides are TGTGCCAGCAGCTCGCCGCGGCGAGGCGGGGAGCTGTTTTTT. As protein: CASSSPRRGGELFF.

This clone was counted a few times. CDR3 DNA sequence: TGTGCCAGCAGACCCGGACAGGGGAACACTGAAGCTTTCTTT. Translation gives CASRPGQGNTEAFF. The chain joins TRBV28 to TRBJ1-1; 8 nucleotides align to TRBD1. Germline V lookup: CDR1 MDHEN, CDR2 SYDVKM. CDR3 length: 14 amino acids. J gave up 1 base and V 6 bases, and 4 bases lay outside the gene matches.

This clone was counted between two and nine times. The chain couples TRBV18 to TRBJ1-6; TRBD1 agrees at 7 bases. This CDR3 has 19 amino acids. From germline, CDR1 is KGHSH and CDR2 LQKENI. V lost 1 base and J lost 1; bases outside the gene matches: 10. The CDR3 sequence is CASSPLWAGGSSYNSPLHF. The DNA of the CDR3 is TGTGCCAGCTCACCACTATGGGCAGGGGGTTCATCCTATAATTCACCCCTCCACTTT.

V usage is TRBV9 and J usage is TRBJ1-1; maybe TRBD1 (5 bases). CDR1 SGDLS and CDR2 YYNGEE come from the germline V gene. The CDR3 totals 14 residues. The V end was cut by 4 bases, the J end by 1 base, with 11 bases between. DNA for the CDR3: TGTGCCAGCAGCTGGGGCGACGGGAACACTGAAGCTTTCTTT. It translates to CASSWGDGNTEAFF.

This clone rates as medium-sized. Other nucleotide sequences in the sample specify the same CDR3. The rearrangement joins TRBV27 to TRBJ1-6, with TRBD1 as a possible D gene (6 bases). The germline V and J ends were trimmed by 3 bases and 7 bases, with 10 bases remaining between them. Germline CDR1 reads MNHEY; CDR2 reads SMNVEV (reference sequence). CDR3 length equals 14 residues. CDR3 in amino acids: CASSFRGSNSPLHF. The CDR3, as DNA: TGTGCCAGCAGTTTCAGGGGAAGCAATTCACCCCTCCACTTT.

The rearrangement joins TRBV4-3 to TRBJ2-1; 10 positions match TRBD2. V lost 0 bases and J lost 1; bases outside the gene matches: 6. This CDR3 has 18 amino acids. The germline CDR1 and CDR2 sequences are LGHNA and YSLEER. The chain's CDR3 is CASSQDLSGGGSYNEQFF. CDR3 in DNA: TGCGCCAGCAGCCAAGATCTCAGCGGGGGGGGATCCTACAATGAGCAGTTCTTC.

This chain joins TRBV19 and TRBJ2-1, with D unresolved. Germline CDR1 reads LNHDA; CDR2 reads SQIVND (reference sequence). V gave up 10 bases and J gave up 7 bases, with 20 bases separating them. The length of the CDR3 is 14 residues. The CDR3 here is CATSRRGAENEQFF. The CDR3 DNA reads TGTGCCACCTCTAGGCGAGGTGCCGAGAATGAGCAGTTCTTC.

This rearrangement joins TRBV6-4 to TRBJ2-2; TRBD2 aligns across 7 bases. CDR3 length: 14 residues. The V segment lost 4 bases and the J segment 4 bases; nucleotides outside the gene matches: 3. CDR1 is MRHNA and CDR2 is SNTAGT in the germline V gene. CDR3 amino acids: CASSVERGTGELFF. The CDR3 bases are TGTGCCAGCAGTGTCGAGCGGGGCACCGGGGAGCTGTTTTTT.

The chain employs TRBV29-1 and TRBJ1-1; D ambiguous. The CDR3 length is 13 residues. Germline V gene data show CDR1 as SQVTM and CDR2 as ANQGSEA. V was cut by 8 bases and J by 0 bases, with 13 bases left in between. The CDR3 region has the DNA TGCAGCTCACGCCGTGAGATGAACACTGAAGCTTTCTTT. Amino acid sequence: CSSRREMNTEAFF. Variable domain in full (rest from reference TRBV29-1 and TRBJ1-1): SAVISQKPSRDICQRGTSLTIQCQVDSQVTMMFWYRQQPGQSLTLIATANQGSEATYESGFVIDKFPISRPNLTFSTLTVSNMSPEDSSIYLCSSRREMNTEAFFGQGTRLTVV.

The rearrangement joins TRBV5-4 to TRBJ2-7; 8 bases are shared with TRBD1. The CDR3 extends over 15 amino acids. Germline-derived CDR1 and CDR2 are SGHNT and YYREEE (reference sequence). With V trimmed by 4 bases and J by 3 bases, 9 bases remained unmatched. In nucleotides, the CDR3 is TGTGCCAGCAGCCCTGGACAGGGTTCCATCTACGAGCAGTACTTC. It translates to CASSPGQGSIYEQYF.